The entry below gives a single T cell receptor (beta chain) sequence along with its context. This record comes from a study of T cell changes during pregnancy in multiple sclerosis. Trimming removed 7 bases at V and 1 base at J, with 7 bases between. Germline V gene sequence: CDR1 SNHLY, CDR2 FYNNEI. CDR3 size: 12 residues. Some clones are missing from TCRdb's copy, which holds only in-frame ones; the method was immunoSEQ multiplex PCR. The table records about 86,000 clones, roughly 90% of them present only once. The sample was peripheral blood, taken in the first trimester of pregnancy. The chain is built from TRBV2 and TRBJ1-1, with D tentatively TRBD1 (5 bases). This clonotype was obtained from a female donor in good health, enrolled as a control in a pregnancy study. CDR3 sequence reads: CASKDTNTEAFF. The CDR3 coding sequence is TGTGCCAGCAAGGACACGAACACTGAAGCTTTCTTT.